This is a list of T cell receptor beta chains from one sample in a study of human T cells and chemical hapten exposure. TCRdb recomputed calls from the RACE reads with MiXCR, one row per CDR3 protein. The sample lists under 60,000 distinct CDR3 sequences, around 10% occurring once. Sequenced here: whole blood, sampled in connection with sensitization to the hapten diphenylcyclopropenone (DPC). The source of these receptors is a woman aged 40 to 50 with alopecia areata. Some clones in this sample may be carry-over from other donors' samples. Both conserved end residues are part of each CDR3. The D gene is left open where the match is weak. Expanded clones get a size class; other rows say once, few or many, or leave the size out.

v_call	cdr3_length	clone_size	d_call	j_call	cdr3_nt	cdr3_aa
TRBV11-2	15	-	TRBD2	TRBJ2-1	TGTGCCAGCAGCCGGACTAGCGGGGGGCACAATGAGCAGTTCTTC	CASSRTSGGHNEQFF
TRBV29-1	12	few	-	TRBJ1-1	TGCAGCGTTGAGGACATTGGCACTGAAGCTTTCTTT	CSVEDIGTEAFF
TRBV10-3	15	few	TRBD2	TRBJ2-3	TGTGCCATCAGTGAAGGACTAGCGGGAGAAGATACGCAGTATTTT	CAISEGLAGEDTQYF
TRBV6-2/TRBV6-3	14	-	-	TRBJ2-5	TGTGCCAGCAGTTACGAGGGGCCCTCCGTGGCCCAGTACTTC	CASSYEGPSVAQYF
TRBV28	14	many	-	TRBJ2-4	TGTGCCAGCGTAGGCGGAATAGCCAAAAACATTCAGTACTTC	CASVGGIAKNIQYF
TRBV7-8	12	few	-	TRBJ2-3	TGTGCCAGCAGCCAGCGCCTAGATACGCAGTATTTT	CASSQRLDTQYF
TRBV18	16	many	TRBD1	TRBJ1-4	TGTGCCAGCTCACCAACGGGGGACAGTGCTAATGAAAAACTGTTTTTT	CASSPTGDSANEKLFF
TRBV29-1	14	-	-	TRBJ1-5	TGCAGCGTATCGTTTGCAGGGAGGGATCAGCCCCAGCATTTT	CSVSFAGRDQPQHF
TRBV18	13	-	-	TRBJ2-4	TGTGCCAGCTCACCACCGCCTGAAAACATTCAGTACTTC	CASSPPPENIQYF
TRBV18	17	few	TRBD2	TRBJ2-4	TGTGCCAGCTCACCACCGGGGCAACTAGCGGGAGAAAACATTCAGTACTTC	CASSPPGQLAGENIQYF
TRBV7-2	15	many	TRBD2	TRBJ2-2	TGTGCCAGCAGCTCTCCGGGCGGGGGGACCGGGGAGCTGTTTTTT	CASSSPGGGTGELFF
TRBV28	12	-	-	TRBJ1-1	TGTGCCAGCAGGGCCGGGGGCCCTGAAGCTTTCTTT	CASRAGGPEAFF
TRBV29-1	12	-	-	TRBJ2-7	TGCAGCGTTTGCACGAACTCCTACGAGCAGTACTTC	CSVCTNSYEQYF
TRBV27	13	-	-	TRBJ2-1	TGTGCCAGCAGTTTAGGCCGGCTAGCGCCCATTCTTTTC	CASSLGRLAPILF
TRBV9	14	many	-	TRBJ1-6	TGTGCCAGCAGCGTAGCGTCAGGTGGGGCACCCCTCCACTTT	CASSVASGGAPLHF
TRBV30	15	many	TRBD2	TRBJ2-1	TGTGCCTGGACCCGGACTAGCGGGGGTTACAATGAGCAGTTCTTC	CAWTRTSGGYNEQFF
TRBV5-1	14	many	TRBD1	TRBJ2-3	TGCGCCAGCAGCCAGGGGACAGTCACAGATACGCAGTATTTT	CASSQGTVTDTQYF
TRBV6-1	15	-	-	TRBJ1-1	TGTGCCAGCAGTGGTAGAGGACAGCCGAGCACTGAAGCTTTCTTT	CASSGRGQPSTEAFF
TRBV28	14	many	TRBD2	TRBJ2-1	TGTGCCACCGTGAGCGGGAGTCTATACAATGAGCAGTTCTTC	CATVSGSLYNEQFF
TRBV28	14	-	TRBD1	TRBJ1-2	TGTGCCAGCAGTCGGGACAGGGTAAACTATGGCTACACCTTC	CASSRDRVNYGYTF
TRBV11-2	15	many	TRBD2	TRBJ2-1	TGTGCCAGCAGCTTCCCGGGGGGGCCCTACAATGAGCAGTTCTTC	CASSFPGGPYNEQFF
TRBV5-1	13	-	-	TRBJ1-2	TGCGCCAGCAGCGTCGACAACTACTATGGCTACACCTTC	CASSVDNYYGYTF
TRBV3-1	15	-	TRBD2	TRBJ2-5	TGTGCCAGCAGCCAATTCCGGGGGGTCCAAGAGACCCAGTACTTC	CASSQFRGVQETQYF